This TCR beta chain derives from a study of shared clonotypes between healthy human individuals. Looking at the study overall: Donor composition was a couple of women and three men, aged 18 to 49. Points from the study as a whole: Shared clonotypes: roughly 4.7% naive CD4, under 4% naive CD8, about 2.5% memory CD4, 0.35% to 0.5% memory CD8. Non-shared clonotypes displayed generation probabilities falling below those of clonotypes present in all four donors.

In germline, CDR1 is MNHNS, CDR2 SASEGT. Trimming left V 2 bases short and J 7 bases short, with 21 bases between. The CDR3 sequence is 17 residues long. This clone was seen a single time. Its antigen is unknown. It was CD45RO-negative cells, positively selected for CCR7, that made up naive CD8 cells, with terminally differentiated effector memory CD45RA+ cells excluded. Original processing methods: Filtering differed, since immunoSEQ gave only junction sequences and no quality scores. Sequenced by immunoSEQ multiplex PCR; TCRdb stores in-frame clones only, minus some. The V and J calls and clone size were taken over from that table, and D and trimming were inferred from the DNA. The sample holds approximately 2,200,000 clones, about 93% seen once.

The chain combines TRBV6-1 with TRBJ1-5, with TRBD1 as a possible D gene (6 bases). This TCR was sampled from a man younger than 35 in good health. Some clones in this sample may be carry-over from other donors' samples. The sample consisted of naive CD8+ T cells from PBMCs. The CDR3 sequence is CASSEPKNRVSGQPQHF. The CDR3 DNA is TGTGCCAGCAGTGAACCGAAAAACAGGGTATCAGGCCAGCCCCAGCATTTT.